Listed here are 29 T cell receptor beta chains from one sample, sequenced in a study of blood T cell repertoires in COVID-19. Measured with immunoSEQ multiplex PCR; TCRdb has only the in-frame clones, and not every one. The sample records about 270,000 clones, 80% to 95% being singletons. Sequencing was done on a sample of PBMCs or T cells enriched from blood (not recorded which). These receptor sequences come from a middle-aged man who had been exposed to COVID-19.

The CDR3 DNA reads as TGTGCCAGCCATCAGACTAGCGGCCTCAACGAGCAGTACTTC. Translated, it gives CASHQTSGLNEQYF. This rearrangement joins TRBV2 to TRBJ2-7; TRBD2 agrees at 9 bases. The germline V gene has CDR1 SNHLY and CDR2 FYNNEI. Germline trimming cut 8 bases from V and 5 bases from J; bases unmatched to any gene: 10. This CDR3 is built from 14 residues.

This chain connects TRBV4-3 to TRBJ2-5, with 8 nucleotides matching TRBD1. There are 13 residues in the CDR3. V lost 4 bases, J lost 7 bases, and 5 bases stayed unmatched. Looked up from germline, CDR1 is LGHNA and CDR2 is YSLEER. The CDR3 bases are TGCGCCAGCAGCCCGGACAGGGTCGCGACCCAGTACTTC. Amino acid sequence: CASSPDRVATQYF.

This clone appeared once. The chain carries TRBV7-9 and TRBJ1-2, with D possibly being TRBD1 (6 bases). This CDR3 contains 17 residues. Germline V gene data show CDR1 as SEHNR and CDR2 as FQNEAQ (reference sequence). V was clipped by 7 bases and J by 0 bases, with 21 bases between them. The CDR3 loop is CASIALDRKFPNYGYTF. CDR3 nucleotide sequence: TGTGCCAGCATCGCACTTGACAGGAAATTCCCTAACTATGGCTACACCTTC.

The chain joins TRBV4-1 to TRBJ1-4; a weak D match, TRBD1 (6 bases). The CDR3 is 15 amino acids. Germline assignment: CDR1 MGHRA and CDR2 YSYEKL. V was shortened by 3 bases and J by 1 base, with 9 bases between the two germline ends. The CDR3: CASSQPGQTNEKLFF. In nucleotides, the CDR3 is TGCGCCAGCAGCCAGCCGGGACAAACTAATGAAAAACTGTTTTTT.

The CDR3 nucleotides read TGTGCCAGCAGTTATTTCGGGACAGGGGGATCCTACGAGCAGTACTTC. This encodes CASSYFGTGGSYEQYF. The chain couples TRBV6-5 to TRBJ2-7; 11 bases line up with TRBD1. Germline values: CDR1 MNHEY, CDR2 SVGAGI. V shed 3 bases and J 1 base; nucleotides not matched to a gene: 5. The CDR3 is 16 amino acids.

CDR3 DNA: TGTGCCAGCAGCCTCAGCGGTGAGCAGTTCTTC. Translated, it gives CASSLSGEQFF. The chain has TRBV3-1 (or the pseudogene TRBV3-2) and TRBJ2-1; possibly TRBD2 for D (5 bases). The germline V and J ends were trimmed by 4 bases and 9 bases, with 7 bases remaining between them. There are 11 residues in the CDR3. Germline V gene data show CDR1 as LGHDT and CDR2 as YNNKEL (reference sequence).

The chain is built from TRBV11-1 and TRBJ2-7; the match to TRBD1 covers 9 bases. Trimming at V came to 5 bases and at J to 5 bases, leaving 7 bases not matched to a gene. Germline V gives CDR1 SGHAT, CDR2 FQDESV (reference sequence). This CDR3 has 14 residues. CDR3 bases: TGTGCCAGCAGCCCGAGGGACAGGGCCGACGAGCAGTACTTC. This translates into CASSPRDRADEQYF.

V is TRBV2 and J is TRBJ1-1; no clear D gene. Trimming took 6 bases from V and 3 from J, leaving 14 bases between them. The CDR3 consists of 14 residues. The V gene's germline CDR1 is SNHLY and CDR2 FYNNEI. CDR3 residues: CASRDPGGHTEAFF. CDR3 in DNA: TGTGCCAGCAGAGATCCGGGAGGGCACACTGAAGCTTTCTTT.

The CDR3 region is CASSYSRGANEKLFF. CDR3 DNA sequence: TGTGCCAGCAGTTACTCTCGGGGAGCTAATGAAAAACTGTTTTTT. The chain carries TRBV6-5 and TRBJ1-4; no clear D. Germline V gene sequence: CDR1 MNHEY, CDR2 SVGAGI. Deletions cut 0 bases from V and 3 bases from J, with 8 bases between. The CDR3 runs 15 residues.

The genes are TRBV25-1 and TRBJ1-2, with D hard to call. This CDR3 is 14 amino acids long. V lost 2 bases, J lost 8 bases, and 15 bases lay in between. Germline CDR1 MGHDK, CDR2 SYGVNS. DNA of the CDR3: TGTGCCAGCAGTGAAGTCCTCGGCTCGGGAGGCTACACCTTC. Amino acid sequence: CASSEVLGSGGYTF.

CDR3 nucleotides: TGTGCCAGCAGTGCCCCCGGGACAGGGGTGACAGATACGCAGTATTTT. As protein: CASSAPGTGVTDTQYF. The genes are TRBV2 and TRBJ2-3, with 10 bases that match TRBD1. The CDR3 consists of 16 residues. V dropped 4 bases and J dropped 3; count of bases not matched to a gene: 7. CDR1 is SNHLY and CDR2 is FYNNEI in the germline V gene. The full variable domain, with the rest looked up from reference TRBV2 and TRBJ2-3, is EPEVTQTPSHQVTQMGQEVILRCVPISNHLYFYWYRQILGQKVEFLVSFYNNEISEKSEIFDDQFSVERPDGSNFTLKIRSTKLEDSAMYFCASSAPGTGVTDTQYFGPGTRLTVL.

The chain uses TRBV28 and TRBJ2-7; 9 bases align to TRBD1. The trim removed 2 bases at V and 12 bases at J, leaving 11 bases unmatched. The CDR3 runs to 14 residues. Germline V gene lookup returns CDR1 MDHEN and CDR2 SYDVKM. CDR3 loop: CASSLEVQDRGLYF. In DNA, the CDR3 is TGTGCCAGCAGTTTAGAGGTTCAGGACAGGGGTTTGTACTTC.

This chain links TRBV9 with TRBJ1-1; tentatively, D is TRBD1 (6 bases). Germline V gene data show CDR1 as SGDLS and CDR2 as YYNGEE. The CDR3 length is 15 residues. V lost 2 bases and J lost 5, with 16 bases in between. The CDR3 DNA reads TGTGCCAGCAGCGTCGAGGGGGTGGGGAAGACTGAAGCTTTCTTT. As protein: CASSVEGVGKTEAFF.

The rearrangement uses TRBV25-1 and TRBJ2-7; TRBD1 aligns across 8 bases. The V and J ends lost 10 bases and 6 bases, in that order; junction bases with no gene match: 11. CDR3 size: 13 residues. CDR1 and CDR2 from the germline V gene are MGHDK and SYGVNS. CDR3 coding DNA: TGTGCCACCTACGGACAGGGTCTCGGCGAGCAGTACTTC. It translates to CATYGQGLGEQYF.

The chain recombines TRBV15 with TRBJ2-6; D not resolved. Germline CDR1 is LNHNV and CDR2 is YYDKDF (reference sequence). Trimming stripped 8 bases from V and 0 bases from J, with 23 bases between. CDR3 length: 19 amino acids. As DNA, the CDR3 is TGTGCCACCTCATTATTCGGCGGCGGAAGATACTCTGGGGCCAACGTCCTGACTTTC. It specifies CATSLFGGGRYSGANVLTF.

The chain uses TRBV15 and TRBJ2-4, with 8 bases lining up with TRBD2. The trim removed 7 bases at V and 0 bases at J, leaving 8 bases unmatched. Germline values: CDR1 LNHNV, CDR2 YYDKDF (reference sequence). The CDR3 extends over 16 amino acids. CDR3 DNA: TGTGCCACCACCCCGGGGGGGAGACTAGCCAAAAACATTCAGTACTTC. It yields the protein CATTPGGRLAKNIQYF.

The chain recombines TRBV29-1 with TRBJ2-3; TRBD1 is a possible D gene (6 bases). The CDR3 is made up of 11 amino acids. In germline, CDR1 is SQVTM, CDR2 ANQGSEA. Trimming pared 5 bases from V and 8 bases from J, leaving 11 bases between. DNA of the CDR3: TGCAGCGTTCAACAGGGCGCTACGCAGTATTTT. Translation: CSVQQGATQYF.

V usage is TRBV11-2 and J usage is TRBJ2-7; TRBD2 might be the D (5 bases). This CDR3 has 13 residues. Germline lookup yields CDR1 SGHAT and CDR2 FQNNGV. V was clipped by 1 base and J by 7 bases, with 11 bases between them. As DNA, the CDR3 is TGTGCCAGCAGCTTAGTTCCATCGGGGGAGCAGTACTTC. Encoded protein: CASSLVPSGEQYF.

This chain connects TRBV7-9 to TRBJ1-1; D is uncertain. The V gene lost 2 bases and the J gene lost 0 bases, with 10 bases spanning the gap. CDR1 is SEHNR, CDR2 FQNEAQ, per germline (reference sequence). This CDR3 spans 15 amino acids. In DNA form, the CDR3 reads TGTGCCAGCAGCTTATTTTTCGGGATGAACACTGAAGCTTTCTTT. This sequence encodes CASSLFFGMNTEAFF.

The CDR3 DNA sequence: TGTGCCAGCAGCGTAGCTAGGGAGTTCTCTGGGGCCAACGTCCTGACTTTC. It encodes CASSVAREFSGANVLTF. This chain joins TRBV9 and TRBJ2-6; D is possibly TRBD2 (5 bases). V dropped 0 bases and J dropped 0 bases, with 10 bases sitting between them. Germline V gene sequence: CDR1 SGDLS, CDR2 YYNGEE. The CDR3 contains 17 residues.

CDR3 DNA: TGTGCCAGCAGTTTACCGGGGGACAGCTACGAGCAGTACTTC. Its protein product is CASSLPGDSYEQYF. The rearrangement links TRBV27 to TRBJ2-7, with D possibly matching TRBD1 (7 bases). Germline V gene lookup returns CDR1 MNHEY and CDR2 SMNVEV (reference sequence). The V and J ends lost 2 bases and 3 bases respectively, with 11 bases between them. The CDR3 totals 14 residues.

The CDR3 region is CASSAGTGERQAFF. The CDR3 DNA is TGCGCCAGCAGCGCCGGGACAGGGGAGAGGCAAGCTTTCTTT. The gene calls are TRBV5-1 and TRBJ1-1; 10 bases are shared with TRBD1. Germline assignment: CDR1 SGHRS and CDR2 YFSETQ. J gave up 9 bases and V 4 bases, and 9 bases lay outside the gene matches. The CDR3 runs 14 residues.

The chain combines TRBV12-5 with TRBJ1-2; TRBD1 matches 7 bases. From germline, CDR1 is LGHNT and CDR2 FRNRAP. V trimming: 1 base; J trimming: 4 bases; junction bases outside the gene matches: 3. CDR3 size: 14 residues. CDR3 loop: CASGLAGTVYGYTF. The DNA of the CDR3 is TGTGCTAGTGGTTTGGCCGGGACAGTCTATGGCTACACCTTC.

The chain uses TRBV2 and TRBJ2-7; D gene ambiguous. Trimming removed 6 bases at V and 7 bases at J, with 16 bases between. Per germline, CDR1 SNHLY and CDR2 FYNNEI. This CDR3 has 13 amino acids. This CDR3 reads CASSQHVEEEQYF. DNA of the CDR3: TGTGCCAGCAGCCAACACGTCGAAGAAGAGCAGTACTTC.

This clone occurred once. V and J are TRBV5-4 and TRBJ1-3; D remains unclear. In germline, CDR1 is SGHNT, CDR2 YYREEE (reference sequence). V lost 0 bases and J lost 2, with 9 bases in between. This CDR3 comprises 15 residues. CDR3 sequence reads: CASSLELETGNTIYF. The DNA for the CDR3 is TGTGCCAGCAGCTTGGAGCTGGAGACTGGAAACACCATATATTTT.

The J gene is TRBJ2-2, the V gene TRBV6-1, with 8 bases fitting TRBD1. CDR3 length: 18 residues. CDR1 and CDR2 from the germline V gene are MNHNS and SASEGT. Trimming cost V 4 bases and J 6 bases; bases outside gene matches: 16. The CDR3 reads CASSALRPRTGSAGELFF. The DNA for the CDR3 is TGTGCCAGCAGTGCCCTTAGGCCCCGGACAGGGAGCGCCGGGGAGCTGTTTTTT.

The genes are TRBV27 and TRBJ1-5, with 9 bases matching TRBD1. V was pared by 9 bases and J by 4 bases, with 7 bases of the junction left unmatched. The CDR3 contains 14 residues. The germline V gene encodes CDR1 MNHEY and CDR2 SMNVEV (reference sequence). DNA of the CDR3: TGTGCCAGTTCCACAGGGGGCCGAAATCAGCCCCAGCATTTT. This translates into CASSTGGRNQPQHF.

The rearrangement links TRBV19 to TRBJ2-3, with TRBD1 as a possible D gene (6 bases). This CDR3 is 14 amino acids long. CDR1 and CDR2 (germline): LNHDA, SQIVND (reference sequence). Trimming cost V 4 bases and J 0 bases, with 8 bases left between them. CDR3 loop: CASSRQASTDTQYF. CDR3 DNA: TGTGCCAGTAGTAGACAGGCTAGCACAGATACGCAGTATTTT.

The V gene is TRBV4-1, the J gene TRBJ1-1, with D perhaps TRBD1 (6 bases). Germline V gives CDR1 MGHRA, CDR2 YSYEKL. Trimming took off 1 base at V and 3 bases at J, with 9 bases between the two ends. The length of the CDR3 is 14 residues. CDR3 coding DNA: TGCGCCAGCAGCCAAGCCCCAGGGGACACTGAAGCTTTCTTT. This translates into CASSQAPGDTEAFF.